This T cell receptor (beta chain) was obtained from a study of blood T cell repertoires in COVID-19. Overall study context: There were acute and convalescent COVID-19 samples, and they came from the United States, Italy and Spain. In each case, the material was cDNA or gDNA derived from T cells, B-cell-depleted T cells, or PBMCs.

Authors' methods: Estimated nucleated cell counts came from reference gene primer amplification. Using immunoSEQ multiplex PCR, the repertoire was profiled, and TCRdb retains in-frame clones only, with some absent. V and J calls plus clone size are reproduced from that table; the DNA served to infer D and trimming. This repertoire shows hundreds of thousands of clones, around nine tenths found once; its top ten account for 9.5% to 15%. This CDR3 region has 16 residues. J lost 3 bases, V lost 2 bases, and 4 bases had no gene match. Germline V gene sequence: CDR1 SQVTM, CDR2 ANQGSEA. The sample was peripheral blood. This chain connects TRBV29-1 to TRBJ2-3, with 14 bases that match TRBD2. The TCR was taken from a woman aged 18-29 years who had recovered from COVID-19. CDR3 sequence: CSVERLAGGETDTQYF. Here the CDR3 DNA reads TGCAGCGTTGAAAGACTAGCGGGAGGGGAGACAGATACGCAGTATTTT.